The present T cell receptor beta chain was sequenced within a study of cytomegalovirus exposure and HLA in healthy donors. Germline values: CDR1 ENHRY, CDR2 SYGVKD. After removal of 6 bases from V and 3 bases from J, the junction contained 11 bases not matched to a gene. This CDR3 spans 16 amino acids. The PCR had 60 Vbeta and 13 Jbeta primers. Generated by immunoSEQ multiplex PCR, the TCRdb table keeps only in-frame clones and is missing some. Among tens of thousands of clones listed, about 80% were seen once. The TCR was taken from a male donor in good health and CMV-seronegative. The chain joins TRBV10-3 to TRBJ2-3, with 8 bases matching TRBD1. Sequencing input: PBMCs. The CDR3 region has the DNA TGTGCCATCAGCGCCCTCCCGGGGACAGGTACAGATACGCAGTATTTT. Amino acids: CAISALPGTGTDTQYF.